The 22 T cell receptor beta chains given below trace back to one sample, sequenced in a study of blood T cell repertoires in COVID-19. Assay used: immunoSEQ multiplex PCR; TCRdb lists only in-frame clones, some missing. This sample yields some 150,000 clones, of which 65% to 85% are seen a single time; 13% belongs to the top ten. Sequencing was done on a sample of peripheral blood. These receptors all stem from a man in his fifties or sixties with active or convalescent COVID-19.

There are a few counts of this clone. The chain is built from TRBV7-2 and TRBJ2-7, with a tentative D call TRBD2 (6 bases). The V gene lost 1 base and the J gene lost 5 bases, with 18 bases spanning the gap. CDR1 SGHTA and CDR2 FQGNSA come from the germline V gene. The CDR3 is made up of 16 amino acids. The CDR3 region has the DNA TGTGCCAGCAGCTTAGAGCCCGGAGGGTTTGGGGACGAGCAGTACTTC. Its protein product is CASSLEPGGFGDEQYF. The full variable domain, in which reference TRBV7-2 and TRBJ2-7 provide the parts outside the CDR3, is GAGVSQSPSNKVTEKGKDVELRCDPISGHTALYWYRQSLGQGLEFLIYFQGNSAPDKSGLPSDRFSAERTGGSVSTLTIQRTQQEDSAVYLCASSLEPGGFGDEQYFGPGTRLTVT.

CDR3 loop: CASSLDREAQYF. In DNA form, the CDR3 reads TGTGCCAGCTCACTGGACAGGGAGGCGCAGTACTTC. The J gene is TRBJ2-7, the V gene TRBV18; TRBD1 matches 8 bases. The CDR3 contains 12 residues. Trimming at V came to 4 bases and at J to 9 bases, leaving 5 bases not matched to a gene. CDR1 is KGHSH, CDR2 LQKENI, per germline.

This chain joins TRBV11-2 and TRBJ1-6; D is perhaps TRBD1 (5 bases). This CDR3 contains 16 residues. V gave up 8 bases and J gave up 3 bases, with 17 bases separating them. Germline lookup yields CDR1 SGHAT and CDR2 FQNNGV. CDR3 in DNA: TGTGCCAGCCGTGTATTGCGGGGGAACTATAATTCACCCCTCCACTTT. Protein: CASRVLRGNYNSPLHF.

The chain joins TRBV7-9 to TRBJ2-1; 7 bases match TRBD1. The CDR3 extends over 13 amino acids. The J segment lost 9 bases and the V segment lost 0 bases, leaving 2 bases of the junction unmatched. Germline V gives CDR1 SEHNR, CDR2 FQNEAQ (reference sequence). CDR3 nucleotides: TGTGCCAGCAGCTTAGCGTCAGGGGGTGAGCAGTTCTTC. Translation gives CASSLASGGEQFF. Variable domain in full (rest from reference TRBV7-9 and TRBJ2-1): DTGVSQNPRHKITKRGQNVTFRCDPISEHNRLYWYRQTLGQGPEFLTYFQNEAQLEKSRLLSDRFSAERPKGSFSTLEIQRTEQGDSAMYLCASSLASGGEQFFGPGTRLTVL.

This chain links TRBV25-1 with TRBJ1-2; 8 nucleotides line up with TRBD1. The CDR3 consists of 14 residues. Germline V gene lookup returns CDR1 MGHDK and CDR2 SYGVNS. The V gene end was trimmed by 1 base and the J gene end by 5 bases; junction bases not matched to a gene: 3. The CDR3 loop reads CASSEWDRIYGYTF. CDR3 sequence (DNA): TGTGCCAGCAGTGAATGGGACAGGATTTATGGCTACACCTTC.

The chain joins TRBV7-3 to TRBJ2-1; 10 bases map to TRBD2. CDR3 length: 15 residues. J lost 7 bases, V lost 4 bases, and 7 bases had no gene match. The germline gives CDR1 SGHTA, CDR2 FQGTGA. The CDR3, as DNA: TGTGCCAGCAGCTCAACTAGCGGGATTGGTAATGAGCAGTTCTTC. Translating it yields CASSSTSGIGNEQFF.

The chain couples TRBV28 to TRBJ1-1; 9 bases fit TRBD1. V dropped 5 bases and J dropped 11; count of bases not matched to a gene: 3. The CDR3 length is 11 residues. CDR1 and CDR2 from the germline V gene are MDHEN and SYDVKM. In nucleotides, the CDR3 is TGTGCCAGCAGTCGGGACAGGGATGCTTTCTTT. It translates to CASSRDRDAFF. The entire variable domain, with the rest obtained from reference TRBV28 and TRBJ1-1, is as follows: DVKVTQSSRYLVKRTGEKVFLECVQDMDHENMFWYRQDPGLGLRLIYFSYDVKMKEKGDIPEGYSVSREKKERFSLILESASTNQTSMYLCASSRDRDAFFGQGTRLTVV.

The chain is built from TRBV28 and TRBJ1-1; no clear D gene. Looked up from germline, CDR1 is MDHEN and CDR2 is SYDVKM. The CDR3 consists of 12 residues. V was cut by 3 bases and J by 5 bases, with 7 bases left in between. The CDR3, as DNA: TGTGCCAGCAGTTTCCGCGGTACTGAAGCTTTCTTT. Its translation is CASSFRGTEAFF.

This sequence joins TRBV29-1 and TRBJ1-3; D gene ambiguous. V lost 3 bases to trimming and J lost 2 bases, with 8 bases between them. Germline lookup yields CDR1 SQVTM and CDR2 ANQGSEA. The CDR3 contains 13 residues. CDR3 DNA sequence: TGCAGCGTTGATGGCAGGACTGGAAACACCATATATTTT. Translation gives CSVDGRTGNTIYF.

The chain carries TRBV3-1 (or the pseudogene TRBV3-2) and TRBJ2-3; D not certain. Germline assignment: CDR1 LGHDT and CDR2 YNNKEL (reference sequence). This CDR3 region has 15 residues. V was trimmed by 1 base and J by 2 bases, leaving 10 bases between them. The CDR3 is CASSQGPANTDTQYF. CDR3 DNA: TGTGCCAGCAGCCAAGGGCCAGCGAACACAGATACGCAGTATTTT.

This clone came up a few times. The same CDR3 arises from other DNA sequences in this sample as well. The J gene is TRBJ2-7, the V gene TRBV5-6, with TRBD1 matching 11 bases. With 2 bases clipped from V and 4 bases from J, the junction kept 2 bases outside the gene matches. CDR3 size: 14 residues. Germline V gene data show CDR1 as SGHDT and CDR2 as YYEEEE. CDR3 residues: CASSLGQGAYEQYF. DNA for the CDR3: TGTGCCAGCAGCTTAGGACAGGGGGCTTACGAGCAGTACTTC.

The V and J genes are TRBV2 and TRBJ2-7, with 7 bases aligning to TRBD2. V lost 5 bases and J lost 2; bases outside the gene matches: 9. CDR3 size: 15 residues. Germline V CDR1 and CDR2: SNHLY, FYNNEI. The CDR3: CASSSWEGLTYEQYF. The CDR3, as DNA: TGTGCCAGCAGTTCCTGGGAGGGTTTAACCTACGAGCAGTACTTC.

As for this clone: This sample includes further DNA sequences coding for the same CDR3. This sequence joins TRBV11-2 and TRBJ2-1, with D perhaps TRBD1 (6 bases). Trimming shortened V by 1 base and J by 8 bases, and 9 bases separated the two germline ends. The CDR3 has 13 amino acids. The germline CDR1 and CDR2 sequences are SGHAT and FQNNGV. The CDR3 nucleotides read TGTGCCAGCAGCTTAGGCAGGGGAGATGAGCAGTTCTTC. It yields the protein CASSLGRGDEQFF.

The J gene is TRBJ2-1, the V gene TRBV10-3, with a weak D call TRBD2 (5 bases). Germline assignment: CDR1 ENHRY and CDR2 SYGVKD. The ends were cut back, 11 bases at V and 6 bases at J, with 14 bases in the middle. The CDR3 totals 12 residues. The CDR3 nucleotides read TGTGCCCGGCTTGGTCTAGCCAATGAGCAGTTCTTC. It specifies CARLGLANEQFF.

CDR3 region: CASSPDRGGRGYTF. CDR3 coding DNA: TGTGCCAGCAGCCCGGACAGGGGAGGTCGTGGCTACACCTTC. The rearrangement joins TRBV6-5 to TRBJ1-2; 9 nucleotides align to TRBD1. This CDR3 has 14 residues. The germline gives CDR1 MNHEY, CDR2 SVGAGI. The ends lost 6 bases at V and 7 bases at J; junction bases unmatched: 9.

The V gene is TRBV4-1, the J gene TRBJ2-3; 8 bases agree with TRBD2. Trimming at V came to 0 bases and at J to 4 bases, leaving 9 bases not matched to a gene. The CDR3 covers 17 residues. Germline values: CDR1 MGHRA, CDR2 YSYEKL. CDR3: CASSQDRGSGIADTQYF. In DNA form, the CDR3 reads TGCGCCAGCAGCCAAGATAGAGGTAGCGGGATAGCAGATACGCAGTATTTT.

The gene calls are TRBV6-5 and TRBJ1-5; 10 nucleotides align to TRBD1. Germline V gives CDR1 MNHEY, CDR2 SVGAGI. The CDR3 contains 15 residues. V gave up 6 bases and J gave up 3 bases; unmatched junction bases: 5. CDR3 region: CASSPTGGANQPQHF. The CDR3 region has the DNA TGTGCCAGCAGCCCGACAGGGGGCGCCAATCAGCCCCAGCATTTT.

This chain links TRBV15 with TRBJ1-5; D is unresolved. The length of the CDR3 is 14 residues. Germline-derived CDR1 and CDR2 are LNHNV and YYDKDF (reference sequence). Between the trimmed V and J ends, which lost 3 bases and 1 base, there was a span of 7 bases. The DNA of the CDR3 is TGTGCCACCAGCAGGGCCGGGAGCAATCAGCCCCAGCATTTT. Translated, it gives CATSRAGSNQPQHF. Full variable domain (remainder filled in from reference TRBV15 and TRBJ1-5): DAMVIQNPRYQVTQFGKPVTLSCSQTLNHNVMYWYQQKSSQAPKLLFHYYDKDFNNEADTPDNFQSRRPNTSFCFLDIRSPGLGDTAMYLCATSRAGSNQPQHFGDGTRLSIL.

The genes are TRBV29-1 and TRBJ2-7, with 9 bases that match TRBD1. Trimming cost V 0 bases and J 6 bases; bases outside gene matches: 12. The length of the CDR3 is 16 residues. Germline V gives CDR1 SQVTM, CDR2 ANQGSEA. The CDR3 is CSVEDGAGTGSREQYF. CDR3 nucleotide sequence: TGCAGCGTTGAAGATGGGGCGGGGACAGGGTCTCGCGAGCAGTACTTC.

The gene calls are TRBV7-3 and TRBJ2-1; TRBD1 might be the D (6 bases). Trimming removed 0 bases at V and 0 bases at J, with 15 bases between. Germline V CDR1 and CDR2: SGHTA, FQGTGA. This CDR3 contains 18 residues. For the CDR3, the DNA is TGTGCCAGCAGCTTAACAGGGGGAACAGGGACCTCCTACAATGAGCAGTTCTTC. The encoded protein is CASSLTGGTGTSYNEQFF.

This clone came up a few times. V gene TRBV3-1 (or the pseudogene TRBV3-2) combines with J gene TRBJ2-1; TRBD2 might be the D (5 bases). This CDR3 spans 16 amino acids. Germline lookup yields CDR1 LGHDT and CDR2 YNNKEL (reference sequence). The V and J ends lost 4 bases and 3 bases respectively, with 16 bases between them. CDR3 coding DNA: TGTGCCAGCAGCCCCCAGACTACCCATAGCTACAATGAGCAGTTCTTC. Translated, it gives CASSPQTTHSYNEQFF.

The chain combines TRBV9 with TRBJ1-3; D is ambiguous. V shed 2 bases and J shed 0 bases, with 15 bases lying between them. CDR1 and CDR2 from the germline V gene are SGDLS and YYNGEE. The CDR3 contains 17 residues. The CDR3 is CASSVSPSGFSGNTIYF. The CDR3 region has the DNA TGTGCCAGCAGCGTCTCCCCCAGCGGATTCTCTGGAAACACCATATATTTT.